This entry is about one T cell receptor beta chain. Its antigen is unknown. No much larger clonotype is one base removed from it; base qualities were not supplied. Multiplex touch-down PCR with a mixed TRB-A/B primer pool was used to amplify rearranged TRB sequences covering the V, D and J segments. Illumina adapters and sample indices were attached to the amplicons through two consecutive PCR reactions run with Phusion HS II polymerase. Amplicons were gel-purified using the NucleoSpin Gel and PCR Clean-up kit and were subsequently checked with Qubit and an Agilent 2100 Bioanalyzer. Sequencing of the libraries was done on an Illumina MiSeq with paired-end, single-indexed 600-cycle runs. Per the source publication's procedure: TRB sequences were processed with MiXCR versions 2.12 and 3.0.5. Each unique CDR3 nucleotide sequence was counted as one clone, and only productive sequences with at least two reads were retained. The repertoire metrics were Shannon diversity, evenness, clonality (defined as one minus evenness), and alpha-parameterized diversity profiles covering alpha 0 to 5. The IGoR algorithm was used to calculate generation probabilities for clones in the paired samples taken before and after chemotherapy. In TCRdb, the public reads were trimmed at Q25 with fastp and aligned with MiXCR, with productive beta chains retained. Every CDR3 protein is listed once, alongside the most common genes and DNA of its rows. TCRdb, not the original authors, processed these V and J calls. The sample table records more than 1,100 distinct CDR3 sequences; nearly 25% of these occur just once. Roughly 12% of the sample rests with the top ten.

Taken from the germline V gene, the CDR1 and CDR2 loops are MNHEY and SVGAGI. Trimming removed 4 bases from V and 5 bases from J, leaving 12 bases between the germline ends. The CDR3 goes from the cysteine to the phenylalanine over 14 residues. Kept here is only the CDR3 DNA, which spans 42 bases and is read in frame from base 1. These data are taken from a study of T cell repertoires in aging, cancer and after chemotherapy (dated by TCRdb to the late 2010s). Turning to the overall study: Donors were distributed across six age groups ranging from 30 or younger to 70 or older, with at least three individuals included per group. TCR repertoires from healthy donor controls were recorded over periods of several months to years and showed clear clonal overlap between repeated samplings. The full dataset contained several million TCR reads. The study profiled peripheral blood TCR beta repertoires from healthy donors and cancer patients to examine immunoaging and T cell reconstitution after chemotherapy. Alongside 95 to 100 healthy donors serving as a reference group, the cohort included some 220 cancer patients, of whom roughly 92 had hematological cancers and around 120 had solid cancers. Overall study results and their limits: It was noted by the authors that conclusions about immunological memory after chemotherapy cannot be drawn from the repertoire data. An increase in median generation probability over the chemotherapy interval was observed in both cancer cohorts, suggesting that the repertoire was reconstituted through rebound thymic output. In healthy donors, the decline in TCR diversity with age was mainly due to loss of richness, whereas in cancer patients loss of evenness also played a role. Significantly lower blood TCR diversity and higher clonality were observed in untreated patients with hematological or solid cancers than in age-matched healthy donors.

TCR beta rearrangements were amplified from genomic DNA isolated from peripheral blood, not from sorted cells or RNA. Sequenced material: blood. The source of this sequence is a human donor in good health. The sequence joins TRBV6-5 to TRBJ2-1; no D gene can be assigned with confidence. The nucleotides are TGTGCCAGCAGTTTGAATCGCACTAACAATGAGCAGTTCTTC. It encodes CASSLNRTNNEQFF.